What follows are 3 T cell receptor beta chains derived from one specimen sequenced in a study of blood T cell repertoires in COVID-19. The method was immunoSEQ multiplex PCR; TCRdb's version includes in-frame clones alone and lacks a portion of them. In the table there are some 120,000 clones, about 88% of which are singletons. The sequenced material came from peripheral blood. The receptors come from a man in his forties or fifties with active COVID-19.

The chain couples TRBV5-1 to TRBJ1-1, with D possibly TRBD1 on 6 matching bases. The CDR3 loop spans 13 amino acids. The germline V gene encodes CDR1 SGHRS and CDR2 YFSETQ. The V gene lost 4 bases and the J gene lost 5 bases, with 12 bases spanning the gap. The CDR3, as DNA: TGCGCCAGCAGCAGGGGGGAGGGAACTGAAGCTTTCTTT. It codes for CASSRGEGTEAFF.

The V call is TRBV14, the J call TRBJ2-3; no reliable D call. CDR1 SGHDN and CDR2 FVKESK come from the germline V gene. CDR3 size: 14 residues. Trimming took 4 bases from V and 0 from J, leaving 8 bases between them. The CDR3 region is CASSLTSSTDTQYF. CDR3 nucleotides: TGTGCCAGCAGCCTCACTTCTAGCACAGATACGCAGTATTTT.

The chain couples TRBV4-1 to TRBJ1-4, with 9 nucleotides matching TRBD1. Germline CDR1 MGHRA, CDR2 YSYEKL. There are 16 residues in the CDR3. V lost 4 bases to trimming and J lost 5 bases; unmatched junction nucleotides: 8. CDR3 protein: CASSPGAGTGNEKLFF. The CDR3 nucleotides are TGCGCCAGCAGCCCAGGGGCCGGGACAGGGAATGAAAAACTGTTTTTT.